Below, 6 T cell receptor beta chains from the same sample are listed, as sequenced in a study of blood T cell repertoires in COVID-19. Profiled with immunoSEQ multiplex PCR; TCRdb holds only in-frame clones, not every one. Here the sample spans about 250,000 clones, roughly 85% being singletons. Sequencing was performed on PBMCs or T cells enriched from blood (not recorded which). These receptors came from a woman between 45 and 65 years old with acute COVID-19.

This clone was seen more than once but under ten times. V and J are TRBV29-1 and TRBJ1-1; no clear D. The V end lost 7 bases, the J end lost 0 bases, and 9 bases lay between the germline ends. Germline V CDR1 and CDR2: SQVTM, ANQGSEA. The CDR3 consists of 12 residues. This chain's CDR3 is CSGKSLNTEAFF. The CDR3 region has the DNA TGCAGCGGAAAAAGCCTGAACACTGAAGCTTTCTTT.

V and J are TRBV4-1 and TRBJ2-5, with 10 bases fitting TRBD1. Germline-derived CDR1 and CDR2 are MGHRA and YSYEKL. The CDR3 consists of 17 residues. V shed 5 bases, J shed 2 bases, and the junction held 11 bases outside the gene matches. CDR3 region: CASSEYGTGALQETQYF. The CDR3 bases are TGCGCCAGCAGCGAATACGGGACAGGGGCTTTACAAGAGACCCAGTACTTC.

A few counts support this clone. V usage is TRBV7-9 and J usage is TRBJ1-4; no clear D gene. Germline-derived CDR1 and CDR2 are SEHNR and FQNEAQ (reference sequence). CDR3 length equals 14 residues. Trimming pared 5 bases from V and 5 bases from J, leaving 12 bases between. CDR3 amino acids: CASSVGKANEKLFF. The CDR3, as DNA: TGTGCCAGCAGCGTCGGGAAGGCGAATGAAAAACTGTTTTTT.

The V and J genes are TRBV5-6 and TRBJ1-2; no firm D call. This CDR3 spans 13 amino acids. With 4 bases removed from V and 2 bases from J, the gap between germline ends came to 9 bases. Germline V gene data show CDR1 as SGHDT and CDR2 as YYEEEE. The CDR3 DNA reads TGTGCCAGCAGCCCCGCCAGAAACTATGGCTACACCTTC. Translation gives CASSPARNYGYTF.

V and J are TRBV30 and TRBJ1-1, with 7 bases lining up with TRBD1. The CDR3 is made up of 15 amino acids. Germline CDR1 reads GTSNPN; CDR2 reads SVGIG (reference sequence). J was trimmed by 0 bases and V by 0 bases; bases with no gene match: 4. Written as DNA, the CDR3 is TGTGCCTGGAGTGTAGTGGGACAGTTGAACACTGAAGCTTTCTTT. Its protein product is CAWSVVGQLNTEAFF.

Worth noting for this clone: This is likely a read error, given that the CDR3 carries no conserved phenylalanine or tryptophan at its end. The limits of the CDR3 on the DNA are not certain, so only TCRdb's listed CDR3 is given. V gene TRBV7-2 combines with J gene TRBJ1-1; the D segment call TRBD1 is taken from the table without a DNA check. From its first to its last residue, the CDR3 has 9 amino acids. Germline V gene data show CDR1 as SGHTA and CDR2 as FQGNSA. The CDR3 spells CASSPDRAV.